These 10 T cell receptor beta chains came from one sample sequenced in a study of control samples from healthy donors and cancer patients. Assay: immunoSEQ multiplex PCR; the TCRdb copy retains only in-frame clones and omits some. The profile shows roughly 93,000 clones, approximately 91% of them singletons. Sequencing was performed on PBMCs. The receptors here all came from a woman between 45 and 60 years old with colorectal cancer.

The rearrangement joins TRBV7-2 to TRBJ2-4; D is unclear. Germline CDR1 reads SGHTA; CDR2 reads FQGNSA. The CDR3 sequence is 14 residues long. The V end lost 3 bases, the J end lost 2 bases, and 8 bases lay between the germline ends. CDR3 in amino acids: CASSFSGTKNIQYF. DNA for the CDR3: TGTGCCAGCAGCTTTTCTGGAACCAAAAACATTCAGTACTTC.

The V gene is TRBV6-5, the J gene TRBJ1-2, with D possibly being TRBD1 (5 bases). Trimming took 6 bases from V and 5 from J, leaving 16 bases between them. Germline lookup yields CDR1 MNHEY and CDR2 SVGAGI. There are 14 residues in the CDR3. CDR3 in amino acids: CASRRGEVGYGYTF. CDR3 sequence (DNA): TGTGCCAGCAGGCGAGGGGAGGTAGGGTATGGCTACACCTTC.

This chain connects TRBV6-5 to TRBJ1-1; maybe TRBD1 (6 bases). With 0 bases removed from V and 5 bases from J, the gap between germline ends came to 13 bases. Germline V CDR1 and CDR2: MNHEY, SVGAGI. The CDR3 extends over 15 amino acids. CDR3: CASSYSWGARTEAFF. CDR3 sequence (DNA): TGTGCCAGCAGTTACTCGTGGGGGGCGCGGACTGAAGCTTTCTTT.

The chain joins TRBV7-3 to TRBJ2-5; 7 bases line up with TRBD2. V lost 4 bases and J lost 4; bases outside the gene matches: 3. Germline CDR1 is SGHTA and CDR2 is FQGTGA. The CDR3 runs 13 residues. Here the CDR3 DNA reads TGTGCCAGCAGCTCTAGCGGAAGAGAGACCCAGTACTTC. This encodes CASSSSGRETQYF. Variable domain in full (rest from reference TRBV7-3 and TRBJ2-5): GAGVSQTPSNKVTEKGKYVELRCDPISGHTALYWYRQSLGQGPEFLIYFQGTGAADDSGLPNDRFFAVRPEGSVSTLKIQRTERGDSAVYLCASSSSGRETQYFGPGTRLLVL.

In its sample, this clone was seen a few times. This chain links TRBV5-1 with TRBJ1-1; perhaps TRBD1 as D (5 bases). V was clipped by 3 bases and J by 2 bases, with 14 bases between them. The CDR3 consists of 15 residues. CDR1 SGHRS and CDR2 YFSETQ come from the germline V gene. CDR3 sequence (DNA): TGCGCCAGCAGCTCCATGCCGGGGGGTAACACTGAAGCTTTCTTT. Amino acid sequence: CASSSMPGGNTEAFF.

This CDR3 is CASTGTGGSGYTF. The CDR3 DNA reads TGTGCCAGCACCGGGACAGGGGGGTCTGGCTACACCTTC. The J gene is TRBJ1-2, the V gene TRBV6-5, with 11 bases matching TRBD1. Germline assignment: CDR1 MNHEY and CDR2 SVGAGI. The J segment lost 7 bases and the V segment lost 7 bases, leaving 5 bases of the junction unmatched. CDR3 length: 13 amino acids.

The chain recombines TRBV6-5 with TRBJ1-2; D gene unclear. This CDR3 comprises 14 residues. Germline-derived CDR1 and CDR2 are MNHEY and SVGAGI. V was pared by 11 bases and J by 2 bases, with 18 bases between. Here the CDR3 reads CAGKVGIQNYGYTF. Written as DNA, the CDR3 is TGTGCCGGCAAAGTAGGAATACAGAACTATGGCTACACCTTC.

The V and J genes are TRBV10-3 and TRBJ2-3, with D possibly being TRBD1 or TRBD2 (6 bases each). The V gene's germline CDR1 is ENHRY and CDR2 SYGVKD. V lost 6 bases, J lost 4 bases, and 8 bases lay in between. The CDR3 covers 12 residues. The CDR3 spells CAISGGADTQYF. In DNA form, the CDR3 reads TGTGCCATCAGCGGGGGCGCAGATACGCAGTATTTT.

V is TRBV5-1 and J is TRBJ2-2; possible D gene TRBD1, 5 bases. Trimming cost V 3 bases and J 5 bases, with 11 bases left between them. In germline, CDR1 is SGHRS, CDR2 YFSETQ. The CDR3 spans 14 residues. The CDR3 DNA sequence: TGCGCCAGCAGCTCCCTGAAGGGGACCGGGGAGCTGTTTTTT. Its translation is CASSSLKGTGELFF.

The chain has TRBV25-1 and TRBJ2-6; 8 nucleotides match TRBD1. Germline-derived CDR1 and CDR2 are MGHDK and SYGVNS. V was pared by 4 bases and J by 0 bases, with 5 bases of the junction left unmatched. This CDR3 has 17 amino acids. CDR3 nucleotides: TGTGCCAGCAGTGGGGACAGGCCCAGCTCTGGGGCCAACGTCCTGACTTTC. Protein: CASSGDRPSSGANVLTF.